Shown below are 11 T cell receptor beta chains from a single sample sequenced in a study of tumor-infiltrating lymphocytes in primary liver carcinoma. From 500 ng total RNA, TCR beta cDNA was generated with a primer in the constant region. Three nested multiplex PCR rounds, a slightly modified ARM-PCR, produced the libraries for TCR beta. Investigators reported that the first two PCR rounds, at around 10 cycles each, used TRBV1-TRBV30 forward primers with a C-beta reverse primer. TCRdb passed the multiplex PCR reads through MiXCR, listing each CDR3 protein once. The data contain over 250,000 distinct CDR3 sequences, around three fifths of them singletons. For blood RNA, unsorted whole blood served as the source, and germline DNA was extracted too. Material for sequencing was peripheral blood. Receptors were obtained from a young woman with primary liver carcinoma and hepatitis B virus infection.

A few counts support this clonotype. An end of the junction does not agree with germline; a read error may underlie this. The chain employs TRBV4-2 and TRBJ2-7, with TRBD1 identical over 8 bases. The CDR3 sequence is 14 residues long. Germline CDR1 LGHNA, CDR2 YNFKEQ. In nucleotides, the CDR3 is TGTGTCAGCAGTCGGGACAGGATGACCTACGAGCAGTACTTC. It translates to CVSSRDRMTYEQYF.

V usage is TRBV6-5 and J usage is TRBJ2-7, with unresolved D. Germline V lookup: CDR1 MNHEY, CDR2 SVGAGI. This CDR3 is 15 amino acids long. Between the trimmed V and J ends, which lost 7 bases and 5 bases, there was a span of 21 bases. CDR3 in amino acids: CASIPRVRAKDEQYF. CDR3 nucleotides: TGTGCCAGCATTCCTAGGGTCCGAGCTAAGGACGAGCAGTACTTC.

This clonotype was detected only once. A much larger clone differs by one base, so this may be a read error. The chain combines TRBV6-5 with TRBJ1-2; D gene unclear. The germline gives CDR1 MNHEY, CDR2 SVGAGI. This CDR3 comprises 12 residues. V shed 10 bases and J shed 2 bases, with 11 bases lying between them. CDR3 in amino acids: CANSRTNYGYTF. The DNA for the CDR3 is TGTGCCAACTCGAGGACGAACTATGGCTACACCTTC.

On this clonotype itself: A single base separates this from a much larger clone, so it may be a read error. This chain links TRBV12-3 or TRBV12-4 with TRBJ1-5; perhaps TRBD1 as D (5 bases). V lost 10 bases and J lost 2, with 15 bases in between. This CDR3 has 14 residues. CDR3 sequence: CAITDSDRNQPQHF. As DNA, the CDR3 is TGTGCCATCACCGACAGCGACCGCAATCAGCCCCAGCATTTT.

This clonotype appeared a few times. The chain is built from TRBV29-1 and TRBJ2-5, with a weak D call TRBD2 (6 bases). CDR3 length equals 13 residues. The germline gives CDR1 SQVTM, CDR2 ANQGSEA. V was trimmed by 1 base and J by 4 bases, leaving 10 bases between them. The CDR3 coding sequence is TGCAGCGTTGAAGCGGGAGTGGGAGAGACCCAGTACTTC. It specifies CSVEAGVGETQYF.

The rearrangement links TRBV28 to TRBJ1-1; D possibly corresponds to TRBD1 (5 bases). V was clipped by 6 bases and J by 1 base, with 18 bases between them. The CDR3 runs to 16 residues. The germline gives CDR1 MDHEN, CDR2 SYDVKM. This CDR3 reads CASSFRGKWANTEAFF. CDR3 bases: TGTGCCAGCAGCTTCCGGGGCAAATGGGCGAACACTGAAGCTTTCTTT.

Details on this clonotype: This could be a read error, since a much larger clone is one nucleotide away. The rearrangement uses TRBV12-3 or TRBV12-4 and TRBJ2-7, with TRBD1 identical over 9 bases. This CDR3 has 14 amino acids. V lost 11 bases and J lost 4; bases outside the gene matches: 12. Here the CDR3 reads CAGTIGQGNYEQYF. The CDR3 DNA is TGTGCCGGCACCATTGGACAGGGGAATTACGAGCAGTACTTC.

V and J are TRBV5-6 and TRBJ2-1; D is unclear. Trimming took off 2 bases at V and 4 bases at J, with 16 bases between the two ends. The germline V gene has CDR1 SGHDT and CDR2 YYEEEE. The CDR3 runs to 16 residues. The CDR3 sequence: CASSLFGSGEYNEQFF. The CDR3 coding sequence is TGTGCCAGCAGCTTATTTGGGTCAGGCGAGTACAATGAGCAGTTCTTC.

Notes on this clonotype: One junction end does not reproduce the germline sequence, and a read error may be involved. J is TRBJ2-2 and V is TRBV7-9, with D possibly being TRBD1 or TRBD2 (5 bases each). Germline CDR1 and CDR2: SEHNR and FQNEAQ (reference sequence). This CDR3 has 14 residues. This CDR3 is CASSLQGWDGELLF. For the CDR3, the DNA is TGTGCCAGCAGCTTGCAGGGCTGGGACGGGGAGCTGCTTTTT.

On this clonotype: An end of the junction differs from the germline gene, which may be a read error. The J gene is TRBJ2-1, the V gene TRBV11-3, with D uncertain. Germline-derived CDR1 and CDR2 are SGHNT and YENEEA. The CDR3 extends over 15 amino acids. The CDR3 here is CASSSTNLGYNEQLF. The CDR3 nucleotides are TGTGCCAGCAGCTCCACAAATCTGGGATACAATGAGCAGCTCTTC.

The chain links TRBV19 to TRBJ2-1; D is unresolved. Germline V gene sequence: CDR1 LNHDA, CDR2 SQIVND (reference sequence). This CDR3 region has 16 residues. Trimming removed 0 bases from V and 6 bases from J, with 15 bases in between. CDR3 sequence (DNA): TGTGCCAGTAGTATAGAAACGGAACCCGCAGGCAATGAGCAGTTCTTC. The encoded protein is CASSIETEPAGNEQFF.